The source of this TCR beta chain is a study of vaccination and CD4 T cells after COVID-19. Study as a whole: Stimulation used overlapping spike peptides from SARS-CoV-2, HCoV-NL63, HCoV-OC43 and HCoV-229E.

An Oncomine TCR Beta short-read assay was used to sequence the DNA from cultured CD4+ T cells. Researchers extracted genomic DNA from CD4+ T cells that had been cultured. TCRdb re-derived calls from the PCR reads in MiXCR, one entry per CDR3 protein. Here the sample spans around 9,000 distinct CDR3 sequences, approximately 31% being singletons. The J segment lost 1 base and the V segment lost 5 bases, leaving 5 bases of the junction unmatched. This CDR3 spans 17 amino acids. CDR1 is MDHEN, CDR2 SYDVKM, per germline. Treatment specified: approximately 9-day PBMC culture with coronavirus spike peptide pools or control peptides (ViraFEST assay). It was before the COVID-19 pandemic (2011-2018) that the unexposed donor's CD4+ T cells were collected. This clonotype appeared a few times. The antigen remains undetermined.

Source material: CD4+ T cells from blood, cultured in vitro. This receptor was obtained from a human donor in good health. The chain uses TRBV28 and TRBJ2-2, with TRBD1 matching 12 bases. Here the CDR3 reads CASSVGTGGRNTGELFF. In DNA, the CDR3 is TGTGCCAGCAGTGTCGGGACAGGGGGCCGGAACACCGGGGAGCTGTTTTTT.